This T cell receptor (beta chain) was recorded in a study of cytomegalovirus exposure and HLA in healthy donors. PCR amplification relied on 60 Vbeta primers (plus 13 Jbeta primers). Sequenced by immunoSEQ multiplex PCR; TCRdb stores in-frame clones only, minus some. This sample yields more than 95,000 clones, of which approximately 70% are seen a single time; more than 4.5% belongs to the top ten. General observations from the study: An Asian-associated ancestry cluster reportedly showed fewer N-insertions than the roughly 670-donor mean in a later analysis. A few chains linked to CMV were shown in vitro to be specific for CMV antigens. Indistinguishable V segments such as TRBV6-2 and TRBV6-3 were excluded. TCR sequences were mostly rare, though some public TCRs occurred in many donors.

The CDR3 covers 11 residues. Germline CDR1 MRHNA, CDR2 SNTAGT. With respect to this clone: Its antigen remains unknown.

Sequences were obtained from PBMCs. The clonotype comes from a man between 60 and 70 years old in good health and CMV-seropositive. This chain links TRBV6-4 with TRBJ2-7; the D gene is possibly TRBD2 (5 bases). CDR3 sequence (DNA): TGTGGCGGAGCGAGGGCCGACGAGCAGTACTTC. It translates to CGGARADEQYF.